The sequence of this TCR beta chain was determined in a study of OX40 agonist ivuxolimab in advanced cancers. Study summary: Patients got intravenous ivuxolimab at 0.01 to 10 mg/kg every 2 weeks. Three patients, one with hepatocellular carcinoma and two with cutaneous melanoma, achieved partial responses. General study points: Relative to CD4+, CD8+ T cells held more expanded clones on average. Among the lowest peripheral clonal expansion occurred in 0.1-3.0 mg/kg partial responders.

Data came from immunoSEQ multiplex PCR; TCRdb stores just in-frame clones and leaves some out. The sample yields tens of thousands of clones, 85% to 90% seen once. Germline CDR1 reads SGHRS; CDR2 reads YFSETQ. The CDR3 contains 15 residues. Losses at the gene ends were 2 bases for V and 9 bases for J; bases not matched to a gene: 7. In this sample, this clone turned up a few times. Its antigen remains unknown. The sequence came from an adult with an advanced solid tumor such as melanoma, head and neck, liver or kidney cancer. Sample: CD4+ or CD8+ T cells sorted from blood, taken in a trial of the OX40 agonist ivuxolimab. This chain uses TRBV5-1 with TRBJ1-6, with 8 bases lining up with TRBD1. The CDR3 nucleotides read TGCGCCAGCAGCTTCGGGGGACAGGTCATTTCACCCCTCCACTTT. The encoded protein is CASSFGGQVISPLHF.